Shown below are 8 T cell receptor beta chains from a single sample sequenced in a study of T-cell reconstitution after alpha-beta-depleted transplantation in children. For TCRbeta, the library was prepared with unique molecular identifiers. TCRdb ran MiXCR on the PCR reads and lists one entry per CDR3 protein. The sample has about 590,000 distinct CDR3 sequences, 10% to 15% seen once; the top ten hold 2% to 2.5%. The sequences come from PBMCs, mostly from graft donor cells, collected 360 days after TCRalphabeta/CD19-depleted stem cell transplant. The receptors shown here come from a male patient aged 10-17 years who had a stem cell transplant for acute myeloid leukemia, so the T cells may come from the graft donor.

CDR3 DNA sequence: TGCGCCAGCTCCCCAACAGTGCGGGGAGATACGCAGTATTTT. It encodes CASSPTVRGDTQYF. The chain combines TRBV10-2 with TRBJ2-3; a possible D gene is TRBD2 (6 bases). V was shortened by 8 bases and J by 5 bases, with 17 bases between the two germline ends. CDR1 WSHSY and CDR2 SAAADI come from the germline V gene. The CDR3 length is 14 residues.

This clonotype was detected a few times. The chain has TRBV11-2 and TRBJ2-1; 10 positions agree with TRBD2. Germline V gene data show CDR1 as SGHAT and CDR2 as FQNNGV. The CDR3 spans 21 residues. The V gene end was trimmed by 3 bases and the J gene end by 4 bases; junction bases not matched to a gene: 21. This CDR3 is CASSLVAGHGFRTSGYNEQFF. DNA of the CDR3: TGTGCCAGCAGCTTGGTGGCGGGGCACGGTTTTCGGACTAGCGGTTACAATGAGCAGTTCTTC.

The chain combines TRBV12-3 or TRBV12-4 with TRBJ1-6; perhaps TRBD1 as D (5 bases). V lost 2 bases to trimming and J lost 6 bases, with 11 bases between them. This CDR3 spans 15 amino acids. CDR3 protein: CASSLLAGTNSPLHF. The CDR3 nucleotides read TGTGCCAGCAGTTTATTGGCAGGGACTAATTCACCCCTCCACTTT.

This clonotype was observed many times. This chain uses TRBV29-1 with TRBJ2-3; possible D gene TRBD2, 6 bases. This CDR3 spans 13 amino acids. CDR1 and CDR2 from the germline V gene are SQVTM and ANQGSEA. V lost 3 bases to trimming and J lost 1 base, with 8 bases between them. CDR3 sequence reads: CSVERGGTDTQYF. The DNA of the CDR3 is TGCAGCGTTGAGCGCGGGGGCACAGATACGCAGTATTTT.

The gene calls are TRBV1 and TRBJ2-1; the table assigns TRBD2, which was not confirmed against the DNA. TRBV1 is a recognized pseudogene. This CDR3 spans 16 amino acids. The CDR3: CTSNRGREAKDNEQFF. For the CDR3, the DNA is TGCACCAGCAACCGGGGGCGGGAGGCAAAAGACAATGAGCAGTTCTTC.

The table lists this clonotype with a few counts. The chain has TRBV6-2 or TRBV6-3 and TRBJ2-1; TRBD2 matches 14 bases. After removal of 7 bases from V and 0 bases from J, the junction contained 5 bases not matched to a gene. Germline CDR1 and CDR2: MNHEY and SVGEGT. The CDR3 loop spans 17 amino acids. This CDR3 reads CASIGLAGGLSYNEQFF. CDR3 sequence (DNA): TGTGCCAGCATCGGACTAGCGGGAGGCCTCTCCTACAATGAGCAGTTCTTC.

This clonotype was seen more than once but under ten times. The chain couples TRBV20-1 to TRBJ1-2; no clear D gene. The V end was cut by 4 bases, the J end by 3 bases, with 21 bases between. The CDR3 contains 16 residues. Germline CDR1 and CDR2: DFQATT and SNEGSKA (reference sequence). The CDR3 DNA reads TGCAGTGCTACGACCTCAATCGGGGTTGCGCACTATGGCTACACCTTC. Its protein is CSATTSIGVAHYGYTF.

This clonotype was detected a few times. The CDR3 loop reads CSARDDRDGLFF. The DNA of the CDR3 is TGCAGTGCTAGAGATGACCGGGACGGACTGTTCTTC. The V gene is TRBV20-1, the J gene TRBJ2-1; D tentatively fits TRBD1 or TRBD2 (5 bases each). V was clipped by 0 bases and J by 15 bases, with 15 bases between them. Looked up from germline, CDR1 is DFQATT and CDR2 is SNEGSKA (reference sequence). CDR3 size: 12 residues.